The 17 T cell receptor beta chains listed next were all sequenced from one sample in a study of CD8+ T cells in alopecia areata. RNA, once extracted, was reverse transcribed into cDNA for use as the sequencing template. The assay was immunoSEQ multiplex PCR, and TCRdb's table has in-frame clones only and misses some. The sample gives 140,000 to 150,000 clones, roughly 44% of which show up once; around 6.8% is in the top ten. Input material: CD4+ T cells sorted from blood. Receptors were obtained from a human donor with alopecia areata.

The chain has TRBV5-6 and TRBJ2-2; D is undetermined. CDR1 is SGHDT, CDR2 YYEEEE, per germline. This CDR3 has 12 amino acids. The ends were cut back, 3 bases at V and 7 bases at J, with 7 bases in the middle. CDR3 sequence reads: CASSSRFGELFF. CDR3 DNA: TGTGCCAGCAGCTCTCGGTTCGGGGAGCTGTTTTTT.

This sequence joins TRBV5-1 and TRBJ1-4; D is undetermined. Per the germline V gene, CDR1 is SGHRS and CDR2 is YFSETQ. The ends were cut back, 7 bases at V and 0 bases at J, with 10 bases in the middle. This CDR3 has 14 residues. The CDR3 coding sequence is TGCGCCAGCGCCGGCCTTGCAACTAATGAAAAACTGTTTTTT. Translating it yields CASAGLATNEKLFF.

This chain links TRBV30 with TRBJ2-1; D gene uncertain. The CDR3 runs 11 residues. Germline loops: CDR1 GTSNPN, CDR2 SVGIG (reference sequence). Trimming left V 2 bases short and J 3 bases short, with 2 bases between. The CDR3 loop reads CAWSRYNEQFF. CDR3 nucleotides: TGTGCCTGGAGTCGCTACAATGAGCAGTTCTTC. Looking up the rest from reference TRBV30 and TRBJ2-1 gives the full variable domain: SQTIHQWPATLVQPVGSPLSLECTVEGTSNPNLYWYRQAAGRGLQLLFYSVGIGQISSEVPQNLSASRPQDRQFILSSKKLLLSDSGFYLCAWSRYNEQFFGPGTRLTVL.

The CDR3 DNA sequence: TGTGCCAGCAGTGCCCTCTCTACAGGGGGCGGCTACACCTTC. Protein product: CASSALSTGGGYTF. The V and J genes are TRBV25-1 and TRBJ1-2; 9 positions agree with TRBD1. The length of the CDR3 is 14 residues. J lost 8 bases, V lost 4 bases, and 8 bases had no gene match. The V gene's germline CDR1 is MGHDK and CDR2 SYGVNS.

V gene TRBV5-6 combines with J gene TRBJ1-1, with 7 bases identical to TRBD1. The CDR3 has 15 amino acids. J was trimmed by 1 base and V by 4 bases; bases with no gene match: 7. Germline lookup yields CDR1 SGHDT and CDR2 YYEEEE. The CDR3 DNA reads as TGTGCCAGCAGCCGACAGGGTCGAGGGAACACTGAAGCTTTCTTT. It is translated as CASSRQGRGNTEAFF.

This clone was detected once. The chain couples TRBV6-6 to TRBJ2-1, with 9 positions matching TRBD1. V lost 6 bases, J lost 7 bases, and 10 bases stayed unmatched. The V gene's germline CDR1 is MNHNY and CDR2 SVGAGI (reference sequence). This CDR3 contains 15 residues. The CDR3 DNA is TGTGCCAGCAGAGGGACAGGGATTATGGGGAATGAGCAGTTCTTC. Protein product: CASRGTGIMGNEQFF.

This clone was seen only a few times. The chain carries TRBV5-1 and TRBJ2-7, with D perhaps matching TRBD2 (6 bases). Trimming pared 2 bases from V and 6 bases from J, leaving 15 bases between. CDR1 and CDR2 (germline): SGHRS, YFSETQ. This CDR3 has 14 amino acids. The CDR3 DNA reads TGCGCCAGCAGCTTTGGGAGACTAGTTGGCGAGCAGTACTTC. This codes for CASSFGRLVGEQYF.

This clone was seen a handful of times. V usage is TRBV9 and J usage is TRBJ2-5; TRBD2 matches at 11 bases. V was clipped by 4 bases and J by 9 bases; unmatched bases: 8. The germline V gene encodes CDR1 SGDLS and CDR2 YYNGEE. CDR3 length: 14 amino acids. CDR3 coding DNA: TGTGCCAGCAGCAATCTAGCGGGAGGTGGAGCCCAGTACTTC. Encoded protein: CASSNLAGGGAQYF. Full variable domain (missing parts from reference TRBV9 and TRBJ2-5): DSGVTQTPKHLITATGQRVTLRCSPRSGDLSVYWYQQSLDQGLQFLIQYYNGEERAKGNILERFSAQQFPDLHSELNLSSLELGDSALYFCASSNLAGGGAQYFGPGTRLLVL.

This chain uses TRBV29-1 with TRBJ2-7; possibly TRBD1 for D (6 bases). The V end lost 4 bases, the J end lost 8 bases, and 12 bases lay between the germline ends. The CDR3 totals 11 residues. Germline V gene lookup returns CDR1 SQVTM and CDR2 ANQGSEA. The CDR3 region has the DNA TGCAGCGTTGTGGGGTGGGACAAGCAGTACTTC. It specifies CSVVGWDKQYF.

The chain is built from TRBV18 and TRBJ2-5, with D hard to call. CDR3 size: 14 residues. V lost 0 bases, J lost 1 base, and 6 bases lay in between. Germline lookup yields CDR1 KGHSH and CDR2 LQKENI. CDR3: CASSPPTLQETQYF. CDR3 sequence (DNA): TGTGCCAGCTCACCACCGACCCTCCAAGAGACCCAGTACTTC.

This clone was counted a few times. Other DNA sequences in this sample translate to the same CDR3. V and J are TRBV5-1 and TRBJ2-5, with D uncertain. V shed 4 bases and J shed 2 bases, with 6 bases lying between them. Germline loops: CDR1 SGHRS, CDR2 YFSETQ. The CDR3 extends over 12 amino acids. The CDR3 is CASSVGQETQYF. CDR3 DNA: TGCGCCAGCAGCGTGGGGCAAGAGACCCAGTACTTC.

The chain employs TRBV2 and TRBJ2-3; no reliable D call. The germline CDR1 and CDR2 sequences are SNHLY and FYNNEI. The CDR3 totals 11 residues. The V end lost 10 bases, the J end lost 2 bases, and 7 bases lay between the germline ends. The CDR3 DNA reads TGTGCCACCGGAGCCACAGATACGCAGTATTTT. Its protein product is CATGATDTQYF.

The J gene is TRBJ2-7, the V gene TRBV29-1, with D perhaps assigned TRBD1 or TRBD2 (5 bases each). The CDR3 extends over 14 amino acids. Germline CDR1 reads SQVTM; CDR2 reads ANQGSEA. Trimming stripped 4 bases from V and 4 bases from J, with 17 bases between. CDR3 protein: CSVASSGRSYEQYF. The CDR3 nucleotides are TGCAGCGTTGCTTCCTCGGGACGGAGTTACGAGCAGTACTTC.

This chain connects TRBV29-1 to TRBJ1-4; D gene ambiguous. V lost 7 bases and J lost 3, with 12 bases in between. The CDR3 length is 13 residues. Germline CDR1 reads SQVTM; CDR2 reads ANQGSEA. The CDR3 spells CSACRDANEKLFF. The CDR3 region has the DNA TGCAGCGCGTGCAGAGACGCTAATGAAAAACTGTTTTTT.

This chain connects TRBV29-1 to TRBJ2-2; D unclear. With 3 bases removed from V and 8 bases from J, the gap between germline ends came to 7 bases. CDR3 length: 11 residues. Germline CDR1 is SQVTM and CDR2 is ANQGSEA. The CDR3, as DNA: TGCAGCGTTGACGGTTCGGGGGAGCTGTTTTTT. Its protein is CSVDGSGELFF.

The chain is built from TRBV30 and TRBJ2-3; D is ambiguous. Deletions cut 0 bases from V and 5 bases from J, with 6 bases between. This CDR3 region has 12 residues. Per the germline V gene, CDR1 is GTSNPN and CDR2 is SVGIG (reference sequence). This CDR3 is CAWSVRVDTQYF. CDR3 DNA: TGTGCCTGGAGTGTAAGGGTAGATACGCAGTATTTT.

This chain connects TRBV2 to TRBJ2-7; 12 bases are a match to TRBD2. Unmatched junction bases numbered 7, after V lost 7 bases and J lost 6 bases. In germline, CDR1 is SNHLY, CDR2 FYNNEI. This CDR3 comprises 14 residues. In nucleotides, the CDR3 is TGTGCCAGCAAGGCTAGCGGGAGGGCCCCCGAGCAGTACTTC. Residues: CASKASGRAPEQYF.